Following are 23 T cell receptor beta chains from one sample sequenced in a study of blood T cell repertoires in COVID-19. The repertoire was sequenced with immunoSEQ multiplex PCR; TCRdb's copy has only in-frame clones and lacks some. The profile shows 120,000 to 150,000 clones, about 86% of them singletons. The material sequenced was peripheral blood. The receptor source for this set is a woman aged 40 to 55 with acute or convalescent COVID-19.

V is TRBV11-2 and J is TRBJ1-2; possibly TRBD1 for D (5 bases). The CDR3 runs 14 residues. The V end lost 0 bases, the J end lost 6 bases, and 11 bases lay between the germline ends. Germline V CDR1 and CDR2: SGHAT, FQNNGV. For the CDR3, the DNA is TGTGCCAGCAGCTTAGAGAGACAGAGCGATGGCTACACCTTC. Its translation: CASSLERQSDGYTF.

This clone was found once. The V call is TRBV10-2, the J call TRBJ2-7; D uncertain. Between the trimmed V and J ends, which lost 0 bases and 0 bases, there was a span of 6 bases. This CDR3 is built from 14 residues. CDR1 is WSHSY, CDR2 SAAADI, per germline. For the CDR3, the DNA is TGCGCCAGCAGTGAGTCCGGTGTCTCCTACGAGCAGTACTTC. Amino acids: CASSESGVSYEQYF.

This chain links TRBV12-3 or TRBV12-4 with TRBJ2-1; tentatively, D is TRBD2 (5 bases). The CDR3 runs 13 residues. The ends were cut back, 3 bases at V and 6 bases at J, with 9 bases in the middle. The CDR3 sequence: CASSFLDFNEQFF. DNA of the CDR3: TGTGCCAGCAGTTTCTTGGACTTCAATGAGCAGTTCTTC.

The genes are TRBV19 and TRBJ1-2; D is perhaps TRBD1 (6 bases). The germline CDR1 and CDR2 sequences are LNHDA and SQIVND (reference sequence). This CDR3 is 15 amino acids long. Between the trimmed V and J ends, which lost 6 bases and 0 bases, there was a span of 14 bases. The CDR3, as DNA: TGTGCCAGTAGGTGGGGGCATAGGGCTAACTATGGCTACACCTTC. It yields the protein CASRWGHRANYGYTF.

This clone was seen just once. V gene TRBV9 combines with J gene TRBJ1-1; D gene uncertain. The CDR3 has 14 residues. CDR1 is SGDLS, CDR2 YYNGEE, per germline. V gave up 4 bases and J gave up 3 bases, with 13 bases separating them. The CDR3 sequence: CASSPFAADTEAFF. CDR3 DNA sequence: TGTGCCAGCAGCCCTTTCGCGGCGGACACTGAAGCTTTCTTT.

This clone occurred once. The chain has TRBV13 and TRBJ1-1; D is unresolved. Germline assignment: CDR1 PRHDT and CDR2 FYEKMQ (reference sequence). Trimming took 3 bases from V and 1 from J, leaving 3 bases between them. The CDR3 totals 12 residues. The CDR3: CASSFSNTEAFF. The CDR3 region has the DNA TGTGCCAGCAGCTTCTCGAACACTGAAGCTTTCTTT.

The V and J genes are TRBV30 and TRBJ1-6, with D uncertain. CDR3 length: 16 amino acids. V was pared by 0 bases and J by 6 bases, with 15 bases between. Germline V gives CDR1 GTSNPN, CDR2 SVGIG (reference sequence). CDR3 nucleotide sequence: TGTGCCTGGAGTGTAGTCGCGGGGTGGGGTAATTCACCCCTCCACTTT. The encoded protein is CAWSVVAGWGNSPLHF.

This chain uses TRBV2 with TRBJ1-2; possibly TRBD1 for D (6 bases). Trimming took off 7 bases at V and 5 bases at J, with 14 bases between the two ends. CDR1 SNHLY and CDR2 FYNNEI come from the germline V gene. The CDR3 is 13 amino acids. CDR3 sequence reads: CASTRTGMYGYTF. The DNA of the CDR3 is TGTGCCAGCACCCGAACAGGGATGTATGGCTACACCTTC.

The chain joins TRBV5-6 to TRBJ1-2, with D tentatively TRBD1 (5 bases). The CDR3 runs 14 residues. The germline gives CDR1 SGHDT, CDR2 YYEEEE. V was pared by 2 bases and J by 3 bases, with 11 bases between. The CDR3 loop is CASSLDRGYYGYTF. DNA of the CDR3: TGTGCCAGCAGCTTAGACAGAGGCTACTATGGCTACACCTTC.

DNA for the CDR3: TGTGCCAGCGGAAAAACGGGACTAGCGTTAGGGGGGGAGCAGTACTTC. Amino acids: CASGKTGLALGGEQYF. The J gene is TRBJ2-7, the V gene TRBV2, with 10 bases fitting TRBD2. Trimming took 8 bases from V and 7 from J; bases not matched to a gene: 17. The CDR3 is 16 amino acids. Germline-derived CDR1 and CDR2 are SNHLY and FYNNEI.

The chain employs TRBV24-1 and TRBJ2-7; D not resolved. CDR1 is KGHDR and CDR2 is SFDVKD in the germline V gene. The V end lost 12 bases, the J end lost 5 bases, and 13 bases lay between the germline ends. The CDR3 contains 11 residues. The CDR3 nucleotides are TGTGCCCCACCTGTCCAGAACGAGCAGTACTTC. It specifies CAPPVQNEQYF.

The count of this clone is one. The rearrangement links TRBV7-2 to TRBJ2-3; D is possibly TRBD2 (5 bases). V was shortened by 2 bases and J by 0 bases, with 9 bases between the two germline ends. Germline CDR1 and CDR2: SGHTA and FQGNSA. The CDR3 contains 15 residues. This CDR3 reads CASSLSGPSTDTQYF. In DNA form, the CDR3 reads TGTGCCAGCAGCTTAAGCGGCCCTAGCACAGATACGCAGTATTTT.

The chain couples TRBV27 to TRBJ1-5, with D possibly being TRBD1 (5 bases). The CDR3 extends over 14 amino acids. The germline gives CDR1 MNHEY, CDR2 SMNVEV (reference sequence). V was shortened by 3 bases and J by 3 bases, with 9 bases between the two germline ends. CDR3 amino acids: CASSLGGNNQPQHF. Here the CDR3 DNA reads TGTGCCAGCAGTTTGGGGGGAAACAATCAGCCCCAGCATTTT.

The rearrangement links TRBV7-9 to TRBJ1-3; TRBD1 is a possible D gene (6 bases). CDR3 length: 13 residues. Trimming removed 5 bases from V and 4 bases from J, with 9 bases in between. The V gene's germline CDR1 is SEHNR and CDR2 FQNEAQ (reference sequence). The CDR3 here is CASSPGQGNTIYF. Written as DNA, the CDR3 is TGTGCCAGCAGCCCCGGACAGGGAAACACCATATATTTT. The full variable domain, in which reference TRBV7-9 and TRBJ1-3 provide the parts outside the CDR3, is DTGVSQNPRHKITKRGQNVTFRCDPISEHNRLYWYRQTLGQGPEFLTYFQNEAQLEKSRLLSDRFSAERPKGSFSTLEIQRTEQGDSAMYLCASSPGQGNTIYFGEGSWLTVV.

The genes are TRBV5-4 and TRBJ2-1; TRBD2 might be the D (5 bases). This CDR3 comprises 12 residues. Trimming removed 6 bases at V and 8 bases at J, with 12 bases between. CDR1 SGHNT and CDR2 YYREEE come from the germline V gene (reference sequence). The CDR3 is CASTTGYDEQFF. The CDR3 DNA reads TGTGCCAGCACCACGGGGTACGATGAGCAGTTCTTC.

The chain joins TRBV5-1 to TRBJ2-7, with 7 positions matching TRBD1. The CDR3 contains 14 residues. V shed 2 bases and J 1 base; nucleotides not matched to a gene: 3. CDR1 and CDR2 from the germline V gene are SGHRS and YFSETQ. CDR3 in amino acids: CASSLMDRSYEQYF. Written as DNA, the CDR3 is TGCGCCAGCAGCTTAATGGACAGGTCCTACGAGCAGTACTTC.

The chain combines TRBV9 with TRBJ2-3; 14 bases fit TRBD2. The V gene's germline CDR1 is SGDLS and CDR2 YYNGEE. V was clipped by 4 bases and J by 4 bases; unmatched bases: 5. The CDR3 is made up of 16 amino acids. The CDR3 region is CASSPRTSGGPDTQYF. DNA for the CDR3: TGTGCCAGCAGCCCTAGGACTAGCGGGGGGCCAGATACGCAGTATTTT.

The V call is TRBV7-2, the J call TRBJ1-1; tentatively, D is TRBD1 (6 bases). The CDR3 contains 15 residues. The V gene's germline CDR1 is SGHTA and CDR2 FQGNSA. Trimming took 1 base from V and 11 from J, leaving 20 bases between them. The CDR3 DNA sequence: TGTGCCAGCAGCTTAGGGGGTAGGGGGACCCCGGAGGCTTTCTTT. Its translation: CASSLGGRGTPEAFF. The full variable domain, completed using reference TRBV7-2 and TRBJ1-1, is GAGVSQSPSNKVTEKGKDVELRCDPISGHTALYWYRQSLGQGLEFLIYFQGNSAPDKSGLPSDRFSAERTGGSVSTLTIQRTQQEDSAVYLCASSLGGRGTPEAFFGQGTRLTVV.

This clone was recorded many times. The chain uses TRBV30 and TRBJ1-5; possibly TRBD1 for D (6 bases). Germline CDR1 is GTSNPN and CDR2 is SVGIG (reference sequence). The CDR3 has 14 amino acids. V was clipped by 4 bases and J by 4 bases, with 14 bases between them. The CDR3 reads CAWTSGTLNQPQHF. As DNA, the CDR3 is TGTGCCTGGACCTCCGGGACACTGAATCAGCCCCAGCATTTT.

This rearrangement joins TRBV27 to TRBJ1-1; possibly TRBD1 for D (5 bases). The CDR3 has 13 amino acids. Germline CDR1 reads MNHEY; CDR2 reads SMNVEV (reference sequence). Trimming pared 5 bases from V and 5 bases from J, leaving 12 bases between. Here the CDR3 reads CASSKQVRTEAFF. Written as DNA, the CDR3 is TGTGCCAGCAGTAAACAGGTTCGTACTGAAGCTTTCTTT.

This chain uses TRBV4-3 with TRBJ2-7; 9 positions match TRBD2. This CDR3 has 15 amino acids. Germline trimming cut 4 bases from V and 3 bases from J; bases unmatched to any gene: 7. Germline-derived CDR1 and CDR2 are LGHNA and YSLEER. CDR3 sequence reads: CASSPRLAEFYEQYF. CDR3 nucleotides: TGCGCCAGCAGCCCCCGACTAGCGGAATTCTACGAGCAGTACTTC.

The rearrangement joins TRBV6-5 to TRBJ2-7; TRBD2 aligns across 11 bases. The CDR3 totals 15 residues. V shed 2 bases, J shed 5 bases, and the junction held 5 bases outside the gene matches. Looked up from germline, CDR1 is MNHEY and CDR2 is SVGAGI. The CDR3 sequence: CASSYATSGNHEQYF. DNA of the CDR3: TGTGCCAGCAGTTACGCGACTAGCGGGAATCACGAGCAGTACTTC.

The DNA for the CDR3 is TGTGCCAGCAGCCAGGAACTGAATACGCAGTATTTT. It is translated as CASSQELNTQYF. V and J are TRBV5-4 and TRBJ2-3; D remains ambiguous. CDR1 and CDR2 (germline): SGHNT, YYREEE (reference sequence). V was pared by 4 bases and J by 7 bases, with 10 bases between. This CDR3 has 12 amino acids.